This T cell receptor (beta chain) originates from a study of shared clonotypes between healthy human individuals. With regard to this clone: Its target is unknown.

This CDR3 contains 17 residues. The germline CDR1 and CDR2 sequences are SGHNT and YENEEA. Unmatched junction bases numbered 5, after V lost 2 bases and J lost 0 bases. Broader study findings: Having only a few donors restricted how much genetic and exposure-history diversity was captured. Naive subsets generally had larger estimated richness than memory subsets.

Genomic DNA (from each subset) was split evenly across several immunoSEQ plates. Some clones are missing from TCRdb's copy, which holds only in-frame ones; the method was immunoSEQ multiplex PCR. The table includes about 610,000 clones, 95% to 97% detected once. CD45RO negativity and positive selection for CCR7 defined naive CD8 cells, a population that excluded terminally differentiated effector memory CD45RA+ cells. The clonotype originates from a woman aged 25 to 45 in good health. The rearrangement uses TRBV11-3 and TRBJ2-1; 9 bases are a match to TRBD2. The specimen sequenced was naive CD8+ T cells sorted from blood. For the CDR3, the DNA is TGTGCCAGCAGCTTAAGCCTAGCGGGACCCTCCTACAATGAGCAGTTCTTC. It encodes CASSLSLAGPSYNEQFF.